A selection of T cell receptor beta chains follows, all from one sample in a study of T-cell reconstitution after alpha-beta-depleted transplantation in children. TCRdb ran MiXCR on the PCR reads and lists one entry per CDR3 protein. The sample holds around 530,000 distinct CDR3 sequences; approximately 30% are singletons and the top ten take 2% to 3%. The specimen comprised PBMCs from the stem cell graft donor, sampled from the stem cell graft. These receptor sequences come from a human donor who donated a stem cell graft to a child with aplastic anemia. Each CDR3 is given with its conserved first and last residue. Each record gives: J gene, D gene, V gene, clone size, CDR3 protein, CDR3 DNA. D genes are given only for firm matches. Clone size is stated in some rows and not others, as once, few, many or a class when expanded.

TRBJ2-3 TRBD2 TRBV6-2/TRBV6-3 NA CASMDLAGFTDTQYF TGTGCCAGCATGGATCTAGCGGGGTTCACAGATACGCAGTATTTT
TRBJ1-1 NA TRBV6-5 few CASSYLTGGANTEAFF TGTGCCAGCAGTTACTTGACAGGAGGGGCGAACACTGAAGCTTTCTTT
TRBJ2-1 NA TRBV20-1 NA CSASEPGLYNDQFF TGCAGTGCTAGTGAACCCGGGCTCTACAATGACCAGTTCTTC
TRBJ2-1 NA TRBV7-2 few CASSLASATTYNEQFF TGTGCCAGCAGCTTAGCATCGGCCACGACCTACAATGAGCAGTTCTTC
TRBJ2-1 NA TRBV18 few CASSPKGQGYNEQFF TGTGCCAGCTCACCAAAGGGCCAGGGCTACAATGAGCAGTTCTTC
TRBJ2-3 NA TRBV6-5 NA CASSYVMSSSTDTQYF TGTGCCAGCAGTTACGTCATGAGCTCTAGCACAGATACGCAGTATTTT
TRBJ2-7 NA TRBV30 NA CAWSVLGLGSYEQYF TGTGCCTGGAGTGTACTCGGGCTGGGCTCCTACGAGCAGTACTTC
TRBJ2-1 TRBD2 TRBV18 NA CASSPINSGSHEQFF TGTGCCAGCTCACCCATAAATAGCGGGAGCCATGAGCAGTTCTTC
TRBJ1-1 NA TRBV24-1 NA CATRGMNTEAFF TGTGCCACCAGGGGAATGAACACTGAAGCTTTCTTT
TRBJ1-2 NA TRBV20-1 few CSAAAGGVTNYGYTF TGCAGTGCGGCCGCCGGGGGAGTGACAAACTATGGCTACACCTTC
TRBJ1-2 NA TRBV7-9 few CASSLVSNGYTF TGTGCCAGCAGCTTAGTTTCCAACGGCTACACCTTC
TRBJ2-7 TRBD2 TRBV7-2 NA CASRFGAGGSYEQYF TGTGCCAGCAGATTTGGGGCGGGGGGGTCGTACGAGCAGTACTTC
TRBJ2-2 NA TRBV7-9 few CASKLVNTGELFF TGTGCCAGCAAGCTCGTCAACACCGGGGAGCTGTTTTTT
TRBJ2-7 TRBD1 TRBV10-3 NA CAIREPGTGAWEQYF TGTGCCATCAGGGAACCCGGGACAGGGGCGTGGGAGCAGTACTTC
TRBJ1-1 NA TRBV3-1 few CASSLTPGRVEAFF TGTGCCAGCAGCCTAACACCGGGACGGGTAGAAGCTTTCTTT
TRBJ1-2 TRBD1 TRBV9 NA CASSVGTGYGYTF TGTGCCAGCAGCGTAGGGACAGGCTATGGCTACACCTTC
TRBJ2-3 TRBD2 TRBV29-1 few CSPTSVGVTDTQYF TGCAGCCCGACTAGCGTTGGGGTCACAGATACGCAGTATTTT
TRBJ1-5 NA TRBV6-1 NA CASSPTAERQPQHF TGTGCCAGCAGCCCAACGGCGGAGAGGCAGCCCCAGCATTTT
TRBJ2-5 NA TRBV11-1 NA CASSLAWTEETQYF TGTGCCAGCAGCTTAGCGTGGACTGAAGAGACCCAGTACTTC
TRBJ2-3 TRBD2 TRBV7-8 NA CASSIFNLAGGYNLPDTQYF TGTGCCAGCAGCATCTTTAATCTAGCGGGAGGATACAATCTGCCAGATACGCAGTATTTT
TRBJ1-1 NA TRBV6-2/TRBV6-3 NA CATRGWAENTEAFF TGTGCCACCCGGGGGTGGGCAGAGAACACTGAAGCTTTCTTT
TRBJ2-1 NA TRBV20-1 NA CSARVLTGESYNEQFF TGCAGTGCTAGAGTACTAACGGGAGAGTCCTACAATGAGCAGTTCTTC
TRBJ1-4 TRBD1 TRBV11-2 NA CASSLGVQGAEKLFF TGTGCCAGCAGCTTAGGAGTCCAGGGGGCGGAAAAACTGTTTTTT
TRBJ2-7 NA TRBV28 few CASGTPGRAYEQYF TGTGCCAGCGGCACACCGGGACGAGCCTACGAGCAGTACTTC
TRBJ2-5 TRBD2 TRBV5-1 few CASTSGSQGETQYF TGCGCCAGTACTAGCGGGAGTCAAGGGGAGACCCAGTACTTC
TRBJ2-3 TRBD2 TRBV7-2 few CASSRSGRELDTQYF TGTGCCAGCAGCCGCTCGGGGCGGGAGCTGGATACGCAGTATTTT
TRBJ1-1 NA TRBV27 NA CASSLSPKGTEAFF TGTGCCAGCAGTTTATCCCCCAAGGGCACTGAAGCTTTCTTT
TRBJ2-3 NA TRBV6-2/TRBV6-3 few CASNGDTDTQYF TGTGCCAGCAACGGGGACACAGATACGCAGTATTTT
TRBJ2-7 TRBD2 TRBV12-3/TRBV12-4 NA CASRRLAGGPREQYF TGTGCCAGCAGGAGACTAGCGGGAGGGCCCAGGGAGCAGTACTTC
TRBJ1-2 NA TRBV29-1 few CSVEVVYGNYGYTF TGCAGCGTTGAAGTCGTTTACGGGAACTATGGCTACACCTTC
TRBJ2-5 NA TRBV15 NA CATSRDLSETQYF TGTGCCACCAGCAGAGATCTTTCAGAGACCCAGTACTTC
TRBJ2-7 NA TRBV4-3 few CASSQDLRNEQYF TGCGCCAGCAGCCAAGATCTTCGGAACGAGCAGTACTTC
TRBJ1-2 TRBD1 TRBV6-2/TRBV6-3 NA CASVTRTGASTNYGYTF TGTGCCAGCGTAACACGGACAGGGGCGTCGACTAACTATGGCTACACCTTC
TRBJ2-6 TRBD2 TRBV7-2 NA CASSPSSGTGANVLTF TGTGCCAGCAGCCCCTCTAGCGGGACTGGGGCCAACGTCCTGACTTTC
TRBJ2-3 NA TRBV7-3 NA CASSLMSSRTDTQYF TGTGCCAGCAGCTTAATGTCTAGCCGCACAGATACGCAGTATTTT
TRBJ1-5 TRBD1 TRBV10-3 NA CAISGTGGNQPQHF TGTGCCATCAGTGGGACAGGAGGAAATCAGCCCCAGCATTTT
TRBJ2-3 NA TRBV30 few CARRGGSHSKDTQYF TGTGCCCGGAGGGGCGGGTCCCACTCCAAAGATACGCAGTATTTT
TRBJ2-1 NA TRBV18 NA CASSSFSESSYNEQFF TGTGCCAGCTCATCCTTTAGCGAAAGCTCCTACAATGAGCAGTTCTTC
TRBJ2-7 TRBD1 TRBV28 few CASSFGTGVGEQYF TGTGCCAGCAGTTTCGGGACAGGGGTGGGCGAGCAGTACTTC
TRBJ1-3 NA TRBV18 NA CASSPLRAISGNTIYF TGTGCCAGCTCACCACTAAGGGCGATCTCTGGAAACACCATATATTTT
TRBJ2-5 TRBD2 TRBV20-1 NA CSARDSGREAETQYF TGCAGTGCTAGAGATAGCGGGAGGGAGGCAGAGACCCAGTACTTC